This TCR beta chain stems from a study of control samples from healthy donors and cancer patients. Measured with immunoSEQ multiplex PCR; TCRdb has only the in-frame clones, and not every one. Of fewer than 80,000 clones listed, 90% are singletons. This CDR3 is 13 amino acids long. Trimming removed 10 bases from V and 10 bases from J; junction bases left unmatched: 9. CDR1 and CDR2 (germline): SNHLY, FYNNEI. The sequenced sample was PBMCs. This chain uses TRBV2 with TRBJ1-6, with 8 nucleotides matching TRBD1. The clonotype originates from a man aged 60 to 75 with colorectal cancer. In DNA form, the CDR3 reads TGTGCCACCCGAGCAGGGGGCTGGTCACCCCTCCACTTT. This gives the protein CATRAGGWSPLHF.